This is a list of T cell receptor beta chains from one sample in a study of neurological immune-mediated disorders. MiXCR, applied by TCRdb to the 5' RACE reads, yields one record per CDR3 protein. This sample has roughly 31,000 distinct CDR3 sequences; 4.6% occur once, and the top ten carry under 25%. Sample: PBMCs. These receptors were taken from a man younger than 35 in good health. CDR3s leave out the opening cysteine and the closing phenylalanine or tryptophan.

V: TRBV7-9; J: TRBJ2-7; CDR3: ASSSRVTKGTQY
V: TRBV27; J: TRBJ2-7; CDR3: ASSLSQGHEQY
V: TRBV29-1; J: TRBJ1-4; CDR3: SGTTTNEKLF
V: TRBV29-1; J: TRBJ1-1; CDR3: SVQGIGTEAF
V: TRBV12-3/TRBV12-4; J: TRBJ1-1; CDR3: ASSLQGASTEAF
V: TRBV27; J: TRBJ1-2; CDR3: ASSPSGHPGYGYT
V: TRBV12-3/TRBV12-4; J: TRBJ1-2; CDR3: ASRNSGADGYT
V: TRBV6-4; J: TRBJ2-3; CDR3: ASGDGRGGDTQY
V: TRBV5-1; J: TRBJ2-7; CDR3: ASSAGTGVYEQY
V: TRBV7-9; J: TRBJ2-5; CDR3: ASSLANREETQY